The rows below give T cell receptor beta chains drawn from one sample of a study of cytomegalovirus exposure and HLA in healthy donors. Profiled with immunoSEQ multiplex PCR; TCRdb holds only in-frame clones, not every one. The top ten clones hold 7% to 10% of a sample with 98,000 or so clones, around 80% of them seen once. Sequencing used PBMCs. All receptors derive from a human donor in good health. The CDR3 runs from the conserved cysteine through the conserved F or W. D genes are given only for firm matches. Clone sizes are given selectively: once, few, many, or a class where the clone is expanded.

cdr3_aa | cdr3_nt | j_call | d_call | v_call | clone_size
CASSPGTGGAYGYTF | TGCGCCAGCAGCCCAGGGACAGGGGGCGCCTATGGCTACACCTTC | TRBJ1-2 | TRBD1 | TRBV5-1 | -
CASSRGTPGNTIYF | TGTGCCAGTAGTAGAGGGACACCCGGAAACACCATATATTTT | TRBJ1-3 | - | TRBV19 | -
CASSAGATPSNIQYF | TGTGCCAGTAGCGCAGGGGCTACGCCGAGTAACATTCAGTACTTC | TRBJ2-4 | - | TRBV19 | -
CASSSTGVGNSPLHF | TGTGCCAGCAGCTCGACAGGGGTGGGGAATTCACCCCTCCACTTT | TRBJ1-6 | TRBD1 | TRBV5-4 | few
CASSQESRGNTEAFF | TGCGCCAGCAGCCAAGAGTCCAGGGGGAACACTGAAGCTTTCTTT | TRBJ1-1 | - | TRBV4-3 | -
CASSILAGVAYEQYF | TGTGCCAGTAGTATATTAGCGGGAGTCGCCTACGAGCAGTACTTC | TRBJ2-7 | TRBD2 | TRBV19 | -
CASSLNVAGELFF | TGTGCCAGCAGCTTAAACGTGGCAGGGGAGCTGTTTTTT | TRBJ2-2 | - | TRBV11-3 | -
CASGTGNNQPQHF | TGTGCCAGCGGTACAGGAAATAATCAGCCCCAGCATTTT | TRBJ1-5 | - | TRBV2 | few
CASSFTGDREQFF | TGTGCCAGCAGCTTTACAGGGGACCGTGAGCAGTTCTTC | TRBJ2-1 | TRBD1 | TRBV7-2 | -
CASSLGTVSSYNEQFF | TGTGCCAGCAGCTTGGGGACTGTCAGCTCCTACAATGAGCAGTTCTTC | TRBJ2-1 | - | TRBV9 | -
CVRSLALTYPYEQYF | TGTGTCAGAAGCTTAGCGCTAACGTACCCCTACGAGCAGTACTTC | TRBJ2-7 | - | TRBV7-5 | once
CASSLKWTAGGYTF | TGTGCCAGTAGTCTGAAATGGACAGCCGGGGGCTACACCTTC | TRBJ1-2 | - | TRBV19 | -
CASSLSAGGYEQYF | TGCGCCAGCAGCTTAAGTGCCGGGGGGTACGAGCAGTACTTC | TRBJ2-7 | TRBD2 | TRBV5-1 | -
CASSPIQGEAFF | TGTGCCAGCTCACCAATCCAGGGAGAAGCTTTCTTT | TRBJ1-1 | - | TRBV18 | -
CASSQGPSSGRDYEQYF | TGTGCCAGCAGCCAAGGGCCATCAAGCGGGAGAGACTACGAGCAGTACTTC | TRBJ2-7 | TRBD2 | TRBV14 | -